This TCR beta chain appears in the sequencing data of a study of STAT5B mutations in CD4+ large granular lymphocyte leukemia. Regarding the study as a whole: Without HLA matching, higher CD4+ than CD8+ T-LGLL clonality could reflect small sample size. Main leukemic clonotypes were patient-specific, but 20% to 25% appeared at low frequency elsewhere.

TCRdb's copy holds only in-frame clones and misses some; the assay was immunoSEQ multiplex PCR. This sample has 30,000 to 40,000 clones, with over 60% found just once. The CDR3 runs 15 residues. The junction had 3 bases not matched to a gene; V was cut back by 2 bases and J by 2 bases. Germline V gives CDR1 SGHAT, CDR2 FQNNGV. About this clone itself: What it binds is unknown.

The J gene is TRBJ2-1, the V gene TRBV11-2; 7 nucleotides align to TRBD2. The sequencing sample was made of CD4+ T cells from blood buffy coats. This sequence was found in a human donor in good health. CDR3 in amino acids: CASSLTSEAYNEQFF. CDR3 DNA sequence: TGTGCCAGCAGCTTAACTAGCGAAGCCTACAATGAGCAGTTCTTC.